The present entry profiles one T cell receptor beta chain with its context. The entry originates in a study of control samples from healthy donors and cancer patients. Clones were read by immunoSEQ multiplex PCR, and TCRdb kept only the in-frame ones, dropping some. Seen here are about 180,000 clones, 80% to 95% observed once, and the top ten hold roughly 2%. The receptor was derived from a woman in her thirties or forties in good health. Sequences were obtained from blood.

In DNA, the CDR3 is TGTGCCACCAGCAGAGATAGGACAGGGGGTTATGAAAAACTGTTTTTT. It encodes CATSRDRTGGYEKLFF. V and J are TRBV15 and TRBJ1-4, with 10 bases that match TRBD1. Trimming took 0 bases from V and 6 from J; bases not matched to a gene: 4. Germline assignment: CDR1 LNHNV and CDR2 YYDKDF (reference sequence). The CDR3 loop spans 16 amino acids.